This is a list of T cell receptor beta chains from one sample in a study of control samples from healthy donors and cancer patients. Profiling relied on immunoSEQ multiplex PCR, and the TCRdb table lists in-frame clones only, not all of them. The sample records roughly 190,000 clones, roughly 91% being singletons. Specimen: blood. The source of these receptors is a woman in her 30s in good health. Each CDR3 is given with its conserved first and last residue. The D gene is left open where the match is weak. Size is omitted from some rows. Given values are once, few, many or a class for expanded clones.

TRBJ2-7 TRBV30 NA NA TGTGCCTGGAGTTCGGTCAGGGGGGGCTACGAGCAGTACTTC CAWSSVRGGYEQYF
TRBJ2-5 TRBV18 NA TRBD1 TGTGCCAGCTCACCGAGACAGGGCCACCAAGAGACCCAGTACTTC CASSPRQGHQETQYF
TRBJ1-2 TRBV28 NA TRBD1 TGTGCCAGCAGTTTACAGGGGGATGGCTACACCTTC CASSLQGDGYTF
TRBJ2-2 TRBV4-2 NA TRBD2 TGTGCCAGCAGCCATGACTTGCGGGAGGACACCGGGGAGCTGTTTTTT CASSHDLREDTGELFF
TRBJ1-2 TRBV2 NA NA TGTGCCAGCAGTGTGGACCGGTATGGCTACACCTTC CASSVDRYGYTF
TRBJ2-6 TRBV20-1 NA TRBD1 TGCAGTGCTAGTGACAGGGGGGCGGGGGCCAACGTCCTGACTTTC CSASDRGAGANVLTF
TRBJ1-5 TRBV24-1 few TRBD1 TGTGCCACCAGTGATACAGGGGGCAATCAGCCCCAGCATTTT CATSDTGGNQPQHF
TRBJ1-5 TRBV7-9 NA NA TGTGCCAGCAGCTTAGGCCAGGGATATCAGCCCCAGCATTTT CASSLGQGYQPQHF
TRBJ1-3 TRBV14 NA TRBD1 TGTGCCAGCAGCCCGCAGACAGGGCCCGGAAACACCATATATTTT CASSPQTGPGNTIYF
TRBJ1-2 TRBV6-1 once NA TGTGCCAGCAGTGAATCCAGCTTAGCTAACTATGGCTACACCTTC CASSESSLANYGYTF
TRBJ2-1 TRBV7-3 NA NA TGTGCCAGCAGCTCTATGACTAGCAATGAGCAGTTCTTC CASSSMTSNEQFF
TRBJ1-1 TRBV5-1 NA NA TGCGCCAGCAGCTTGTATACAGGGTACACTGAAGCTTTCTTT CASSLYTGYTEAFF
TRBJ2-5 TRBV2 NA TRBD1 TGTGCCAGCAGTACCCGGACAGGGGGTTCGGAGACCCAGTACTTC CASSTRTGGSETQYF
TRBJ1-5 TRBV6-5 NA TRBD1 TGTGCCAGCAGATTGGGACAGGGGTCGGGACAGCCCCAGCATTTT CASRLGQGSGQPQHF
TRBJ2-1 TRBV19 NA TRBD1 TGTGCCAGTAGTATCCGGGACAGGGGGCGTGAGCAGTTCTTC CASSIRDRGREQFF
TRBJ2-4 TRBV27 NA TRBD2 TGTGCCAGCAGTTTACTAGCGGGGGGCGCAGCCAAAAACATTCAGTACTTC CASSLLAGGAAKNIQYF
TRBJ1-6 TRBV6-4 NA TRBD1 TGTGCCAGCAGTGATACAGGGGTTTCACCCCTCCACTTT CASSDTGVSPLHF
TRBJ2-2 TRBV4-3 NA TRBD2 TGCGCCAGCAGCCCGTTACTAGCGGGAGGTGGGGAGCTGTTTTTT CASSPLLAGGGELFF
TRBJ1-2 TRBV29-1 NA NA TGCAGCGTTGATGGGGGCTATGGCTACACCTTC CSVDGGYGYTF
TRBJ1-2 TRBV28 NA TRBD1 TGTGCCAGCAGTTTATCCCACAGGGGGGGCTACACCTTC CASSLSHRGGYTF
TRBJ2-5 TRBV28 NA TRBD2 TGTGCCAGCAAAGCGGGAGGCCCCCCAGAGACCCAGTACTTC CASKAGGPPETQYF
TRBJ1-3 TRBV19 NA NA TGTGCCAGTATCCGGACAGTCTCTGGAAACACCATATATTTT CASIRTVSGNTIYF
TRBJ2-3 TRBV24-1 NA TRBD2 TGTGCCACCAGTGACGCGGGACTAGCGGGCACAGATACGCAGTATTTT CATSDAGLAGTDTQYF
TRBJ1-5 TRBV2 once TRBD1 TGTGCCAGCAGAGCGACAGGGGGCAATCAGCCCCAGCATTTT CASRATGGNQPQHF
TRBJ2-7 TRBV5-4 NA NA TGTGCCAGCAGTCCGCAGGGGAACATGAACGAGCAGTACTTC CASSPQGNMNEQYF
TRBJ1-2 TRBV5-5 NA TRBD1 TGTGCCAGCAGCTTGGATCCGGGGACAGGCTATGGCTACACCTTC CASSLDPGTGYGYTF
TRBJ2-2 TRBV7-8 NA NA TGTGCCAGCAGAATACAGGGGGGGACCGGGGAGCTGTTTTTT CASRIQGGTGELFF
TRBJ2-1 TRBV27 NA NA TGTGCCAGCAGTTTCGACAACTCCTACAATGAGCAGTTCTTC CASSFDNSYNEQFF
TRBJ2-7 TRBV19 NA TRBD2 TGTGCCAGTAGTGAGCGGGGGGGTACCTACGAGCAGTACTTC CASSERGGTYEQYF
TRBJ1-3 TRBV6-5 NA TRBD1 TGTGCCAGCAGTTACTCTAGGGACAGCTCTGGAAACACCATATATTTT CASSYSRDSSGNTIYF
TRBJ2-3 TRBV25-1 NA TRBD2 TGTGCCAGCAGAGTTAGCGGGGGGACAGATACGCAGTATTTT CASRVSGGTDTQYF
TRBJ1-2 TRBV6-5 NA NA TGTGCCAGCACCTCGGGACTGCTCTATGGCTACACCTTC CASTSGLLYGYTF
TRBJ2-7 TRBV5-1 once NA TGCGCCAGCAGCTTGGTACAGTCCGAGCAGTACTTC CASSLVQSEQYF
TRBJ1-2 TRBV5-1 once NA TGCGCCAGCAGCTATTACACTACAGGGTCTAACTATGGCTACACCTTC CASSYYTTGSNYGYTF
TRBJ2-3 TRBV24-1 once NA TGTGCCACCAGTCCGGGGGGCACAGATACGCAGTATTTT CATSPGGTDTQYF